The 14 T cell receptor beta chains below all came from one sample that was sequenced in a study of control samples from healthy donors and cancer patients. Libraries were prepared by immunoSEQ multiplex PCR; TCRdb keeps only in-frame clonotypes and omits some of them. In the table there are fewer than 300,000 clones, roughly 82% of which are singletons. Sequencing input: PBMCs. The receptors come from a woman aged 55 to 70 with lung cancer.

The genes are TRBV29-1 and TRBJ1-6, with TRBD1 as a possible D gene (5 bases). With 4 bases removed from V and 9 bases from J, the gap between germline ends came to 13 bases. CDR1 and CDR2 (germline): SQVTM, ANQGSEA. The CDR3 is made up of 13 amino acids. The CDR3 sequence: CSVALGEGSPLHF. CDR3 DNA: TGCAGCGTTGCACTGGGGGAAGGTTCACCCCTCCACTTT.

The V call is TRBV6-6, the J call TRBJ2-1; 11 positions agree with TRBD2. V shed 2 bases and J 6 bases; nucleotides not matched to a gene: 6. Germline values: CDR1 MNHNY, CDR2 SVGAGI (reference sequence). This CDR3 spans 16 amino acids. CDR3 in amino acids: CASSYTGLAGRNEQFF. The DNA of the CDR3 is TGTGCCAGCAGTTACACAGGACTAGCGGGCCGCAATGAGCAGTTCTTC.

This clone was observed once. The chain has TRBV5-5 and TRBJ2-5, with TRBD1 identical over 7 bases. CDR3 length: 14 residues. Trimming took 2 bases from V and 5 from J; bases not matched to a gene: 6. The germline V gene encodes CDR1 SGHKS and CDR2 YYEKEE (reference sequence). The CDR3 bases are TGTGCCAGCAGCTTCCGACAGGGATACGAGACCCAGTACTTC. Translation gives CASSFRQGYETQYF.

The sample holds one count of this clone. The V and J genes are TRBV2 and TRBJ1-1; 7 bases line up with TRBD1. Per germline, CDR1 SNHLY and CDR2 FYNNEI. V lost 8 bases to trimming and J lost 5 bases; unmatched junction nucleotides: 14. The CDR3 has 15 residues. The CDR3 loop reads CASSHIAGGPTEAFF. For the CDR3, the DNA is TGTGCCAGCTCTCACATAGCAGGGGGTCCTACTGAAGCTTTCTTT.

The chain is built from TRBV4-1 and TRBJ2-7, with D perhaps matching TRBD1 (5 bases). Trimming stripped 1 base from V and 3 bases from J, with 13 bases between. The germline gives CDR1 MGHRA, CDR2 YSYEKL. CDR3 length: 15 amino acids. DNA of the CDR3: TGCGCCAGCAGCCAAGTGGACACCTACAACTACGAGCAGTACTTC. Protein: CASSQVDTYNYEQYF.

The V call is TRBV18, the J call TRBJ1-3, with D possibly TRBD1 on 5 matching bases. This CDR3 has 13 amino acids. Germline V gene data show CDR1 as KGHSH and CDR2 as LQKENI. Trimming took off 8 bases at V and 4 bases at J, with 12 bases between the two ends. CDR3 in DNA: TGTGCCAGCGCGGGGCAGGGCGGAAACACCATATATTTT. This sequence encodes CASAGQGGNTIYF. Drawing the rest from reference TRBV18 and TRBJ1-3, the complete variable domain is NAGVMQNPRHLVRRRGQEARLRCSPMKGHSHVYWYRQLPEEGLKFMVYLQKENIIDESGMPKERFSAEFPKEGPSILRIQQVVRGDSAAYFCASAGQGGNTIYFGEGSWLTVV.

The chain is built from TRBV25-1 and TRBJ2-7, with TRBD2 identical over 12 bases. This CDR3 spans 15 amino acids. The V gene's germline CDR1 is MGHDK and CDR2 SYGVNS. Germline trimming cut 5 bases from V and 4 bases from J; bases unmatched to any gene: 6. CDR3 residues: CASSPKTSGSYEQYF. CDR3 coding DNA: TGTGCCAGCAGTCCCAAGACTAGCGGGAGTTACGAGCAGTACTTC.

V is TRBV20-1 and J is TRBJ1-1; D not resolved. Germline CDR1 reads DFQATT; CDR2 reads SNEGSKA (reference sequence). V lost 6 bases to trimming and J lost 3 bases, with 8 bases between them. This CDR3 has 11 residues. CDR3 bases: TGCAGTGCAGGCCGGGACACTGAAGCTTTCTTT. This translates into CSAGRDTEAFF.

This clone was seen a handful of times. The rearrangement joins TRBV4-1 to TRBJ1-5; D not resolved. The CDR3 is 17 amino acids. Between the trimmed V and J ends, which lost 1 base and 3 bases, there was a span of 16 bases. Germline-derived CDR1 and CDR2 are MGHRA and YSYEKL. The DNA for the CDR3 is TGCGCCAGCAGCCAAGCTCCCGCCGCCGGGAACAATCAGCCCCAGCATTTT. Residues: CASSQAPAAGNNQPQHF.

This clone was detected only a few times. CDR3 DNA: TGTGCCAGCAGCTTAGCCGGGACTAGGTTAGCGACTACCCCGTTCTTC. This gives the protein CASSLAGTRLATTPFF. The rearrangement joins TRBV11-2 to TRBJ2-1, with TRBD2 matching 8 bases. The CDR3 is 16 residues long. The J segment lost 15 bases and the V segment lost 1 base, leaving 17 bases of the junction unmatched. Germline lookup yields CDR1 SGHAT and CDR2 FQNNGV.

The chain recombines TRBV27 with TRBJ2-7, with 8 positions matching TRBD1. Trimming removed 5 bases from V and 0 bases from J; junction bases left unmatched: 9. CDR1 is MNHEY and CDR2 is SMNVEV in the germline V gene (reference sequence). The CDR3 runs to 16 residues. The CDR3 DNA follows: TGTGCCAGCAGTCTCCCCCCCGGGACAGGCTCCTACGAGCAGTACTTC. Encoded protein: CASSLPPGTGSYEQYF.

This clone was picked up a small number of times. The chain recombines TRBV24-1 with TRBJ2-2; 9 bases line up with TRBD2. The CDR3 totals 16 residues. J was trimmed by 2 bases and V by 3 bases; bases with no gene match: 3. CDR1 is KGHDR and CDR2 is SFDVKD in the germline V gene. CDR3 in DNA: TGTGCCACCAGTGATCCGACTAGCGGAAACACCGGGGAGCTGTTTTTT. Translation: CATSDPTSGNTGELFF.

The chain uses TRBV7-3 and TRBJ2-2; D ambiguous. V lost 3 bases to trimming and J lost 3 bases, with 11 bases between them. The CDR3 has 15 amino acids. Germline V gene data show CDR1 as SGHTA and CDR2 as FQGTGA. The CDR3 spells CASSLGSLDTGELFF. The CDR3 DNA follows: TGTGCCAGCAGCTTGGGTTCGCTGGACACCGGGGAGCTGTTTTTT.

This clone showed up just a few times. The chain has TRBV15 and TRBJ2-2; 8 bases fit TRBD1. The germline V gene encodes CDR1 LNHNV and CDR2 YYDKDF (reference sequence). The CDR3 sequence is 15 residues long. Losses at the gene ends were 3 bases for V and 6 bases for J; bases not matched to a gene: 6. The CDR3 coding sequence is TGTGCCACCAGCAGGGACAGGGTCCCTTCCGGGGAGCTGTTTTTT. Residues: CATSRDRVPSGELFF.